This is a list of T cell receptor beta chains from one sample in a study of CD8+CD57+ T cells in acquired aplastic anemia. TCRdb re-analysed the reads in MiXCR, keeping a single row per CDR3 protein. The repertoire consists of 270,000 or so distinct CDR3 sequences, with approximately 79% occurring once and the leading ten covering 40% to 50%. Sequenced material: sorted CD4+, CD8+, or CD8+CD57+ T cells (not recorded which) from PBMCs. All receptors derive from a human donor with aplastic anemia. Each CDR3 is given with its conserved first and last residue. Each record gives: CDR3 DNA, CDR3 protein, V gene, J gene, D gene, clone size. A D gene is named only where the DNA matches it firmly. Rows may omit the clone size; those that give it use once, few, many or a size class.

TGTGCCAGCAGCGTGGCGGGGGCGTCCGACGATGGCTTCTTC	CASSVAGASDDGFF	TRBV7-2	TRBJ2-1	-	-
TGTGCCAGCAGCTTGACTAGCGGGGGCGGAGATACGCAGTTC	CASSLTSGGGDTQF	TRBV7-2	TRBJ2-7	TRBD2	-
TGTGCCAGCAGCGGGGGGGGGGGGGCGGACACTGAACATTTCTTC	CASSGGGGADTEHFF	TRBV2	TRBJ2-7	TRBD2	-
TGCAGTGCCAGTATTTGGGGTAGCACCAACAATGAGCAGTTCTTC	CSASIWGSTNNEQFF	TRBV20-1	TRBJ2-1	-	-
TGCAGCGTTGAAGACATGGACCACCCTGAAGCTTTCTTT	CSVEDMDHPEAFF	TRBV29-1	TRBJ1-1	-	-
TGCGCCAGCAGCTTGGCCTTAACTAATTCTGGCTACACCTTC	CASSLALTNSGYTF	TRBV5-1	TRBJ1-2	-	-
TGTGCCAGCAGCAAAGGGGGGGCAGGGACAACTGAAGCTTTCTTT	CASSKGGAGTTEAFF	TRBV7-9	TRBJ1-1	-	-
TGCAGTGCTAGAGTTGGGGACAGGGACACCGGGGAGCTGTTTTTT	CSARVGDRDTGELFF	TRBV20-1	TRBJ2-2	TRBD1	-
TGTGCCAGCAGCTCGACAACCGGCACCGGGGAGCTGTTTTTT	CASSSTTGTGELFF	TRBV13	TRBJ2-2	-	once
TGTGCCAGCAGCTTAGCGGGAGGGCGCTATTCGCAGTATTACTTC	CASSLAGGRYSQYYF	TRBV7-8	TRBJ2-7	TRBD2	-
TGTGCCAGCAGTTCGGGGGCAGGGTCACCCCTCCACTTT	CASSSGAGSPLHF	TRBV12-3/TRBV12-4	TRBJ1-6	-	-
TGTGCCAGCAGGCGAGGAAGCCCCGTCGGCGAGCAGTACTTC	CASRRGSPVGEQYF	TRBV7-9	TRBJ2-7	-	few
TGTGCCAGCGGCGTATCTAAGGCACCCACAGATACGCAGTATTTC	CASGVSKAPTDTQYF	TRBV19	TRBJ2-3	-	-
TGCGCCAGCAGCCAGGCCAGGAATAAGCAGTTCTTC	CASSQARNKQFF	TRBV5-1	TRBJ2-1	-	-
TGTGCCAGCAGCACACAGGGGTCCTATGCCTATGGCTACACCTTC	CASSTQGSYAYGYTF	TRBV7-9	TRBJ1-2	TRBD1	-